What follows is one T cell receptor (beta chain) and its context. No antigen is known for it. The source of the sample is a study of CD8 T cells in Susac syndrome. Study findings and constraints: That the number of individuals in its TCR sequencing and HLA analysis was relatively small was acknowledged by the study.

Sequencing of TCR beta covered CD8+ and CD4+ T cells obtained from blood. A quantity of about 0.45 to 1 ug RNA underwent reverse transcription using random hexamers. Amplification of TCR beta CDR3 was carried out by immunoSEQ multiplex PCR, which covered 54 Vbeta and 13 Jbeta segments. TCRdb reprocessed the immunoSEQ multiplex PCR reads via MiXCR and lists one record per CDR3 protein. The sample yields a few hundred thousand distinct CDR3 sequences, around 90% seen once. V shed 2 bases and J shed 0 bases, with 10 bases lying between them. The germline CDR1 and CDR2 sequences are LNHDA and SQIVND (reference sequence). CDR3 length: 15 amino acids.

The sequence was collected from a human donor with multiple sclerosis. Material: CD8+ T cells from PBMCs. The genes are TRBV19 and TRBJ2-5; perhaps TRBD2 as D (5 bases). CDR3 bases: TGTGCCAGTAGTATAACCTTAGCGAACCAAGAGACCCAGTACTTC. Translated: CASSITLANQETQYF.